The clone carrying this T cell receptor (beta chain) was seen only a few times. Use of 60 Vbeta and 13 Jbeta primers characterized the PCR. TCRdb's copy holds only in-frame clones and misses some; the assay was immunoSEQ multiplex PCR. Altogether around 130,000 clones are present, 81% being singletons, with the ten largest covering about 0.63%. The germline CDR1 and CDR2 sequences are LNHDA and SQIVND (reference sequence). The CDR3 is 16 amino acids. The J segment lost 1 base and the V segment lost 5 bases, leaving 4 bases of the junction unmatched. The data originate from a study of cytomegalovirus exposure and HLA in healthy donors.

The source of this sequence is a man between 18 and 29 years old in good health and CMV-seronegative. The V and J genes are TRBV19 and TRBJ2-4, with TRBD2 identical over 11 bases. The material sequenced was PBMCs. CDR3 loop: CASSALAGAAKNIQYF. In DNA form, the CDR3 reads TGTGCCAGTAGTGCACTAGCGGGGGCCGCCAAAAACATTCAGTACTTC.